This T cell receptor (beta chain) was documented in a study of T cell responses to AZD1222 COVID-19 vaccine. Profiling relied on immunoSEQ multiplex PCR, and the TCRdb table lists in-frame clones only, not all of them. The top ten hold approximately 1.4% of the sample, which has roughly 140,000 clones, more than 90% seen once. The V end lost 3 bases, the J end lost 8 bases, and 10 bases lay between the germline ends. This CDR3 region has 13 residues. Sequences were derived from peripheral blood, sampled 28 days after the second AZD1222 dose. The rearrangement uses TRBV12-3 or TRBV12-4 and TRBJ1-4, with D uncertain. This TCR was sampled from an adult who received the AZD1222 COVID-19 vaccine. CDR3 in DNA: TGTGCCAGCAGTTTGGGGAGGTCAGAAAAACTGTTTTTT. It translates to CASSLGRSEKLFF.